The clone carrying this TCR beta chain has more than one count but fewer than ten. TCRdb reprocessed the RT-PCR reads with MiXCR, giving one entry per CDR3 protein. The sample has about 170,000 distinct CDR3 sequences, roughly 12% seen once. The V and J ends lost 5 bases and 8 bases, in that order; junction bases with no gene match: 5. CDR3 size: 13 residues. The germline gives CDR1 MNHEY, CDR2 SMNVEV (reference sequence). The entry originates in a study of response to subunit inactivated influenza vaccine. The data were also submitted as part of a second study, on T cells expressing NK-cell markers. That source notes: 5'RACE template switching with UMIs generated TCR beta cDNA.

The sample here was CD8+ T cells sorted from PBMCs, taken roughly 13 days after vaccination. The rearrangement links TRBV27 to TRBJ1-2; 10 bases are shared with TRBD1. The sequence came from a man in his fifties who received an inactivated influenza vaccine. DNA for the CDR3: TGTGCCAGCAGTATCGGGACAGGGGCCGGCTACACCTTC. Its protein is CASSIGTGAGYTF.